These 21 T cell receptor beta chains were all obtained from the same sample, sequenced in a study of T cell responses to AZD1222 COVID-19 vaccine. Measured with immunoSEQ multiplex PCR; TCRdb has only the in-frame clones, and not every one. Counted here are about 100,000 clones, more than 75% occurring once; the ten biggest clones make up under 4.5%. Sample: peripheral blood, taken on day 0 of MenACWY control vaccination. These receptors all come from an adult in good health.

This clone has a single count. The rearrangement joins TRBV3-1 (or the pseudogene TRBV3-2) to TRBJ2-1; D may be TRBD1 or TRBD2 (6 bases each). Deletions cut 4 bases from V and 2 bases from J, with 15 bases between. Germline V gene sequence: CDR1 LGHDT, CDR2 YNNKEL (reference sequence). The length of the CDR3 is 16 residues. DNA for the CDR3: TGTGCCAGCAGCCTTAGCGGAGGGGGTACCTACAATGAGCAGTTCTTC. Its translation: CASSLSGGGTYNEQFF.

The V and J genes are TRBV12-3 or TRBV12-4 and TRBJ1-1; D ambiguous. The CDR3 covers 13 residues. Trimming removed 3 bases from V and 0 bases from J, with 5 bases in between. The CDR3 region has the DNA TGTGCCAGCAGTTTTAACCTGAACACTGAAGCTTTCTTT. It specifies CASSFNLNTEAFF.

This chain joins TRBV6-5 and TRBJ1-2; TRBD1 matches at 9 bases. Germline lookup yields CDR1 MNHEY and CDR2 SVGAGI. CDR3 length equals 15 residues. After removal of 3 bases from V and 4 bases from J, the junction contained 6 bases not matched to a gene. The CDR3 region is CASSYSGTGLYGYTF. The CDR3 coding sequence is TGTGCCAGCAGTTATTCCGGGACAGGGCTCTATGGCTACACCTTC.

V gene TRBV5-1 combines with J gene TRBJ2-5; TRBD1 might be the D (6 bases). Germline CDR1 is SGHRS and CDR2 is YFSETQ. Trimming cost V 4 bases and J 0 bases, with 13 bases left between them. This CDR3 is built from 15 residues. The CDR3 spells CASSPRGLDQETQYF. The CDR3 DNA is TGCGCCAGCAGCCCCAGGGGTCTGGACCAAGAGACCCAGTACTTC.

This clone was observed a single time. The V and J genes are TRBV5-1 and TRBJ2-1, with D tentatively TRBD1 or TRBD2 (5 bases each). Germline V gives CDR1 SGHRS, CDR2 YFSETQ. The V end lost 4 bases, the J end lost 7 bases, and 12 bases lay between the germline ends. The CDR3 extends over 13 amino acids. The CDR3 is CASSKGPENEQFF. The CDR3 region has the DNA TGCGCCAGCAGCAAGGGACCAGAAAATGAGCAGTTCTTC.

The DNA of the CDR3 is TGTGCCAGCAGCCTCACCCCAGGGGGGGACTATGGCTACACCTTC. Amino acid sequence: CASSLTPGGDYGYTF. The chain combines TRBV7-2 with TRBJ1-2, with TRBD1 matching 7 bases. Germline CDR1 SGHTA, CDR2 FQGNSA. After removal of 5 bases from V and 3 bases from J, the junction contained 9 bases not matched to a gene. CDR3 size: 15 residues.

This clone was recorded once. The chain is built from TRBV7-7 and TRBJ2-1; tentative D call: TRBD2 (6 bases). The ends were cut back, 2 bases at V and 4 bases at J, with 9 bases in the middle. The CDR3 spans 14 residues. Germline V gives CDR1 SSHAT, CDR2 FNYEAQ (reference sequence). CDR3: CASSLTGGYNEQFF. For the CDR3, the DNA is TGTGCCAGCAGCTTAACCGGGGGATACAATGAGCAGTTCTTC. The complete variable domain, with remaining parts taken from reference TRBV7-7 and TRBJ2-1, reads GAGVSQSPRYKVTKRGQDVTLRCDPISSHATLYWYQQALGQGPEFLTYFNYEAQPDKSGLPSDRFSAERPEGSISTLTIQRTEQRDSAMYRCASSLTGGYNEQFFGPGTRLTVL.

The rearrangement links TRBV6-6 to TRBJ1-5, with a weak D call TRBD1 (6 bases). The V gene lost 2 bases and the J gene lost 7 bases, with 12 bases spanning the gap. This CDR3 comprises 14 residues. CDR1 and CDR2 (germline): MNHNY, SVGAGI (reference sequence). Written as DNA, the CDR3 is TGTGCCAGCAGTTACAGCGCAGGGGACCAGCCCCAGCATTTT. Translated: CASSYSAGDQPQHF.

The chain uses TRBV11-2 and TRBJ2-1; TRBD2 aligns across 7 bases. V shed 1 base and J 4 bases; nucleotides not matched to a gene: 4. Germline V gene lookup returns CDR1 SGHAT and CDR2 FQNNGV. There are 15 residues in the CDR3. CDR3 DNA sequence: TGTGCCAGCAGCTTAGCACTGGGGGGGTACAATGAGCAGTTCTTC. Encoded protein: CASSLALGGYNEQFF.

The chain joins TRBV18 to TRBJ2-2; TRBD2 matches 9 bases. CDR3 size: 16 residues. From germline, CDR1 is KGHSH and CDR2 LQKENI. Trimming at V came to 3 bases and at J to 3 bases, leaving 5 bases not matched to a gene. CDR3 sequence (DNA): TGTGCCAGCTCACCCAGCGGGAGGTCGGACACCGGGGAGCTGTTTTTT. Translating gives CASSPSGRSDTGELFF.

The V call is TRBV14, the J call TRBJ1-1, with unresolved D. V lost 1 base and J 2 bases, leaving 5 bases between the germline ends. In germline, CDR1 is SGHDN, CDR2 FVKESK. CDR3 size: 13 residues. The CDR3 bases are TGTGCCAGCAGCCAAGGCGGAAACACTGAAGCTTTCTTT. Translation: CASSQGGNTEAFF.

The chain uses TRBV2 and TRBJ1-5; no clear D. The CDR3 is 14 amino acids. V lost 7 bases, J lost 0 bases, and 10 bases lay in between. Germline V CDR1 and CDR2: SNHLY, FYNNEI. The CDR3 coding sequence is TGTGCCAGCAATCGCGGGCGTAGCAATCAGCCCCAGCATTTT. Amino acid sequence: CASNRGRSNQPQHF.

By share of the sample, this clone is medium-sized. In DNA, the CDR3 is TGTGCCAGCAGCGTAGAGACCCCTGGTCATGGGGGAACTGAAGCTTTCTTT. It codes for CASSVETPGHGGTEAFF. This rearrangement joins TRBV9 to TRBJ1-1, with D perhaps matching TRBD1 (5 bases). Germline CDR1 is SGDLS and CDR2 is YYNGEE. Trimming took 0 bases from V and 5 from J, leaving 20 bases between them. This CDR3 is 17 amino acids long.

The chain links TRBV6-2 or TRBV6-3 to TRBJ2-7; 8 bases agree with TRBD2. Germline CDR1 and CDR2: MNHEY and SVGEGT. The V and J ends lost 5 bases and 7 bases, in that order; junction bases with no gene match: 10. This CDR3 comprises 14 residues. CDR3 coding DNA: TGTGCCAGCAGTAGGAAGCGGGAGACAGGAGAGCAGTACTTC. Translation: CASSRKRETGEQYF.

In this sample, this clone turned up once. V gene TRBV18 combines with J gene TRBJ2-7; 11 nucleotides align to TRBD2. The CDR3 extends over 16 amino acids. Germline V lookup: CDR1 KGHSH, CDR2 LQKENI. After removal of 5 bases from V and 5 bases from J, the junction contained 11 bases not matched to a gene. The CDR3 loop reads CASSTRSSGGSNEQYF. Written as DNA, the CDR3 is TGTGCCAGCTCAACACGCTCTAGCGGGGGGTCGAACGAGCAGTACTTC.

This chain joins TRBV7-2 and TRBJ2-3, with D possibly matching TRBD2 (5 bases). This CDR3 has 13 residues. With 7 bases removed from V and 4 bases from J, the gap between germline ends came to 12 bases. Germline assignment: CDR1 SGHTA and CDR2 FQGNSA. The CDR3 reads CASTARRADTQYF. The CDR3 DNA is TGTGCCAGCACAGCACGGCGGGCAGATACGCAGTATTTT.

This rearrangement joins TRBV28 to TRBJ2-7, with D possibly being TRBD1 (6 bases). The CDR3 runs 14 residues. V gave up 3 bases and J gave up 0 bases, with 9 bases separating them. Germline CDR1 MDHEN, CDR2 SYDVKM. The CDR3 here is CASSFAQGSYEQYF. CDR3 DNA: TGTGCCAGCAGTTTTGCACAGGGCTCCTACGAGCAGTACTTC.

CDR3 DNA sequence: TGTGCCAGTAGGAGCGGGAGGGCCAATGAGCAGTTCTTC. Translating gives CASRSGRANEQFF. The chain employs TRBV19 and TRBJ2-1, with TRBD2 matching 10 bases. V shed 6 bases and J 6 bases; nucleotides not matched to a gene: 2. The CDR3 is made up of 13 amino acids. The germline CDR1 and CDR2 sequences are LNHDA and SQIVND (reference sequence).

The chain joins TRBV13 to TRBJ1-6; D unresolved. The CDR3 has 15 residues. Germline loops: CDR1 PRHDT, CDR2 FYEKMQ (reference sequence). Trimming left V 2 bases short and J 7 bases short, with 12 bases between. The CDR3 protein is CASSLLGRGNSPLHF. Here the CDR3 DNA reads TGTGCCAGCAGCTTACTTGGACGAGGAAATTCACCCCTCCACTTT. The whole variable domain, filled in from reference TRBV13 and TRBJ1-6, reads AAGVIQSPRHLIKEKRETATLKCYPIPRHDTVYWYQQGPGQDPQFLISFYEKMQSDKGSIPDRFSAQQFSDYHSELNMSSLELGDSALYFCASSLLGRGNSPLHFGNGTRLTVT.

The rearrangement uses TRBV28 and TRBJ1-5; D perhaps matches TRBD1 (5 bases). V shed 5 bases and J shed 4 bases, with 36 bases lying between them. This CDR3 has 22 amino acids. Germline-derived CDR1 and CDR2 are MDHEN and SYDVKM. CDR3 sequence: CASSASSNWAEYFGGVNQPQHF. The CDR3 region has the DNA TGTGCCAGCAGTGCTTCCTCGAATTGGGCCGAATATTTTGGAGGGGTTAATCAGCCCCAGCATTTT.

The chain links TRBV11-2 to TRBJ2-1, with 12 bases that match TRBD2. The germline CDR1 and CDR2 sequences are SGHAT and FQNNGV. The CDR3 has 16 amino acids. J was trimmed by 8 bases and V by 1 base; bases with no gene match: 6. CDR3 in amino acids: CASSLGASGGADEQFF. The DNA of the CDR3 is TGTGCCAGCAGCTTAGGTGCTAGCGGGGGGGCTGATGAGCAGTTCTTC.